This TCR beta chain emerged from a study of human T cells and chemical hapten exposure. Study-level findings and limits: After DPC sensitization, TCRs above 1 in 1000 frequency showed no change.

Time point noted: healthy volunteer bleed at 6 weeks. The authors' total RNA extraction used unfractionated whole blood. In the case of this clonotype: Its target is not known.

TCRdb re-analysed the RACE reads in MiXCR, keeping a single row per CDR3 protein. The sample contains around 65,000 distinct CDR3 sequences, about 6.5% of which appear only once. The sequence was collected from a female donor in good health. Some clones in this sample may be carry-over from other donors' samples. Sequenced material: whole blood.

CDR3 DNA sequence: TGTGCCAGCAGCCCCCGGACAGGGGAAATTGACGAGCAGTACTTC. This encodes CASSPRTGEIDEQYF. J is TRBJ2-7 and V is TRBV4-2, with 9 bases that match TRBD1. The CDR3 is made up of 15 amino acids. The V segment lost 4 bases and the J segment 5 bases; nucleotides outside the gene matches: 9. Per germline, CDR1 LGHNA and CDR2 YNFKEQ.